This T cell receptor (beta chain) stems from a study of OX40 agonist ivuxolimab in advanced cancers. General study results and limits: In general, CD8+ T cells held more expanded clones than CD4+ did, on average. It was also the case that some nonresponders had low normalized T-cell clonal expansion. No determination was made of the antigen specificity of the expanded peripheral T cells.

On this clone: Antigen unknown.

The data were produced by immunoSEQ multiplex PCR, yet TCRdb's version contains in-frame clones alone and is incomplete. The table shows fewer than 80,000 clones, with 65% to 90% occurring only once. The CDR3 loop spans 14 amino acids. Germline V gene data show CDR1 as MNHEY and CDR2 as SVGAGI. The V end lost 5 bases, the J end lost 6 bases, and 15 bases lay between the germline ends. V gene TRBV6-5 combines with J gene TRBJ2-3; the D call may be TRBD1 or TRBD2 (5 bases each). The receptor was derived from an adult with an advanced solid tumor such as melanoma, head and neck, liver or kidney cancer. The material sequenced was CD4+ or CD8+ T cells sorted from blood, taken in a trial of the OX40 agonist ivuxolimab. The chain's CDR3 is CASSARDPMDTQYF. DNA for the CDR3: TGTGCCAGCAGTGCCCGGGACCCCATGGATACGCAGTATTTT.